The 27 T cell receptor beta chains in this list originate from one sample, sequenced in a study of cytomegalovirus exposure and HLA in healthy donors. Both 60 Vbeta primers and 13 Jbeta primers went into the PCR. Profiled with immunoSEQ multiplex PCR; TCRdb holds only in-frame clones, not every one. The sample lists around 150,000 clones; approximately 79% were seen once. Sequences were obtained from PBMCs. These receptors were taken from a male donor in good health and CMV-seronegative.

This chain uses TRBV4-3 with TRBJ1-4; 10 bases line up with TRBD1. CDR3 length: 16 amino acids. Trimming at V came to 4 bases and at J to 6 bases, leaving 8 bases not matched to a gene. Germline values: CDR1 LGHNA, CDR2 YSLEER. The CDR3 loop is CASSPQAGQGYEKLFF. In DNA form, the CDR3 reads TGCGCCAGCAGCCCCCAAGCGGGACAGGGGTATGAAAAACTGTTTTTT.

The chain employs TRBV18 and TRBJ1-4; D is undetermined. The CDR3 covers 17 residues. Germline lookup yields CDR1 KGHSH and CDR2 LQKENI. V lost 2 bases and J 5 bases, leaving 18 bases between the germline ends. This CDR3 reads CASSPFQLGQMNEKLFF. CDR3 nucleotides: TGTGCCAGCTCACCATTTCAATTGGGCCAGATGAATGAAAAACTGTTTTTT.

In DNA form, the CDR3 reads TGTGCTAGTGGTTCCCAGGGGGCCCCCGCCACCGGGGAGCTGTTTTTT. It encodes CASGSQGAPATGELFF. The chain links TRBV12-5 to TRBJ2-2, with 8 bases lining up with TRBD1. Trimming removed 4 bases from V and 4 bases from J; junction bases left unmatched: 8. Germline CDR1 is LGHNT and CDR2 is FRNRAP. The CDR3 length is 16 residues. The whole variable domain, filled in from reference TRBV12-5 and TRBJ2-2, reads DARVTQTPRHKVTEMGQEVTMRCQPILGHNTVFWYRQTMMQGLELLAYFRNRAPLDDSGMPKDRFSAEMPDATLATLKIQPSEPRDSAVYFCASGSQGAPATGELFFGEGSRLTVL.

The chain is built from TRBV6-5 and TRBJ2-5; the match to TRBD1 covers 9 bases. Near its end, the DNA agrees better with TRBJ2-7, so the J call may be wrong. CDR3 length: 15 residues. Germline assignment: CDR1 MNHEY and CDR2 SVGAGI. CDR3 nucleotides: TGTGCCAGCACCGAAACCGGGACAGGGTTTCGCGAGCAGTACTTC. It specifies CASTETGTGFREQYF.

The chain recombines TRBV5-6 with TRBJ2-7; 12 bases fit TRBD2. CDR3 length: 16 amino acids. Germline V gene sequence: CDR1 SGHDT, CDR2 YYEEEE. The V gene end was trimmed by 3 bases and the J gene end by 1 base; junction bases not matched to a gene: 5. The CDR3 sequence is CASSSGLAGDSYEQYF. In DNA form, the CDR3 reads TGTGCCAGCAGCTCGGGACTAGCGGGCGATTCCTACGAGCAGTACTTC.

This chain's CDR3 is CASSAGTGPYEQYF. The CDR3 DNA sequence: TGTGCCAGCAGTGCTGGGACAGGTCCCTACGAGCAGTACTTC. This chain links TRBV6-1 with TRBJ2-7, with 8 bases aligning to TRBD1. The V segment lost 4 bases and the J segment 2 bases; nucleotides outside the gene matches: 4. The length of the CDR3 is 14 residues. Germline CDR1 and CDR2: MNHNS and SASEGT.

This clone was observed once. The chain couples TRBV5-1 to TRBJ2-1; 10 nucleotides agree with TRBD1. The CDR3 is 14 amino acids. Losses at the gene ends were 3 bases for V and 8 bases for J; bases not matched to a gene: 5. The germline CDR1 and CDR2 sequences are SGHRS and YFSETQ. CDR3 sequence: CASSWGDRGDEQFF. As DNA, the CDR3 is TGCGCCAGCAGCTGGGGGGACAGGGGCGATGAGCAGTTCTTC. Complete variable domain (other parts from reference TRBV5-1 and TRBJ2-1): KAGVTQTPRYLIKTRGQQVTLSCSPISGHRSVSWYQQTPGQGLQFLFEYFSETQRNKGNFPGRFSGRQFSNSRSEMNVSTLELGDSALYLCASSWGDRGDEQFFGPGTRLTVL.

This chain uses TRBV5-1 with TRBJ2-3; the match to TRBD2 covers 11 bases. Germline V gives CDR1 SGHRS, CDR2 YFSETQ. This CDR3 contains 17 residues. With 0 bases clipped from V and 5 bases from J, the junction kept 8 bases outside the gene matches. CDR3: CASSLAYTSGGRDTQYF. CDR3 coding DNA: TGCGCCAGCAGCTTGGCCTATACTAGCGGGGGACGAGATACGCAGTATTTT.

The chain combines TRBV6-1 with TRBJ1-6, with D maybe TRBD1 (6 bases). The CDR3 covers 14 residues. The germline V and J ends were trimmed by 5 bases and 10 bases, with 15 bases remaining between them. The germline CDR1 and CDR2 sequences are MNHNS and SASEGT. This chain's CDR3 is CASSLQGNGSPLHF. CDR3 nucleotide sequence: TGTGCCAGCAGTTTACAGGGTAATGGATCACCCCTCCACTTT.

The chain is built from TRBV5-4 and TRBJ2-2, with D tentatively TRBD1 (5 bases). CDR1 is SGHNT and CDR2 is YYREEE in the germline V gene (reference sequence). This CDR3 is 13 amino acids long. Trimming pared 0 bases from V and 7 bases from J, leaving 7 bases between. CDR3 in DNA: TGTGCCAGCAGCTTGGACAGGAGCGGGGAGCTGTTTTTT. Protein sequence: CASSLDRSGELFF.

The chain links TRBV4-1 to TRBJ1-2; TRBD1 matches 11 bases. Losses at the gene ends were 3 bases for V and 0 bases for J; bases not matched to a gene: 6. The CDR3 length is 17 residues. Germline CDR1 is MGHRA and CDR2 is YSYEKL. The CDR3: CASSQGQGVLANYGYTF. The CDR3 DNA reads as TGCGCCAGCAGCCAGGGACAGGGGGTCTTGGCTAACTATGGCTACACCTTC.

The V call is TRBV5-4, the J call TRBJ1-4; D is uncertain. V was trimmed by 0 bases and J by 2 bases, leaving 11 bases between them. The germline CDR1 and CDR2 sequences are SGHNT and YYREEE (reference sequence). The CDR3 totals 16 residues. The CDR3 here is CASSLAGPGTNEKLFF. The CDR3 coding sequence is TGTGCCAGCAGCTTGGCCGGTCCAGGCACTAATGAAAAACTGTTTTTT.

V gene TRBV5-1 combines with J gene TRBJ1-1, with 11 bases fitting TRBD1. With 6 bases clipped from V and 1 base from J, the junction kept 5 bases outside the gene matches. The CDR3 contains 15 residues. CDR1 and CDR2 from the germline V gene are SGHRS and YFSETQ. The CDR3 DNA sequence: TGCGCCAGCACCCTTGGGACAGGGGGGAACACTGAAGCTTTCTTT. Residues: CASTLGTGGNTEAFF.

V gene TRBV7-2 combines with J gene TRBJ1-2; no reliable D call. Germline V gene sequence: CDR1 SGHTA, CDR2 FQGNSA. The CDR3 runs 14 residues. V lost 3 bases and J lost 6, with 14 bases in between. This CDR3 reads CASSFLGGHNGYTF. The CDR3 DNA follows: TGTGCCAGCAGCTTTTTGGGAGGTCATAATGGCTACACCTTC.

The chain recombines TRBV6-4 with TRBJ1-2; no definite D call. Germline CDR1 reads MRHNA; CDR2 reads SNTAGT. V dropped 5 bases and J dropped 2 bases, with 12 bases sitting between them. CDR3 size: 14 residues. The DNA for the CDR3 is TGTGCCAGCAGTCGGGAGGCCTTCAACTATGGCTACACCTTC. Translated: CASSREAFNYGYTF.

The rearrangement uses TRBV2 and TRBJ2-1; 8 bases are a match to TRBD1. There are 12 residues in the CDR3. V dropped 6 bases and J dropped 5; count of bases not matched to a gene: 0. Germline V gives CDR1 SNHLY, CDR2 FYNNEI. The CDR3 DNA reads TGTGCCAGCAGGGACAGGGACAATGAGCAGTTCTTC. Encoded protein: CASRDRDNEQFF. The whole variable domain, remainder taken from reference TRBV2 and TRBJ2-1, is EPEVTQTPSHQVTQMGQEVILRCVPISNHLYFYWYRQILGQKVEFLVSFYNNEISEKSEIFDDQFSVERPDGSNFTLKIRSTKLEDSAMYFCASRDRDNEQFFGPGTRLTVL.

The chain joins TRBV19 to TRBJ2-7; 8 bases match TRBD2. Germline-derived CDR1 and CDR2 are LNHDA and SQIVND (reference sequence). The J segment lost 3 bases and the V segment lost 2 bases, leaving 6 bases of the junction unmatched. This CDR3 region has 15 residues. DNA for the CDR3: TGTGCCAGTAGTATACTAGCGGGTCCTCTCTACGAGCAGTACTTC. Its protein product is CASSILAGPLYEQYF. The full variable domain, its missing parts supplied by reference TRBV19 and TRBJ2-7, is DGGITQSPKYLFRKEGQNVTLSCEQNLNHDAMYWYRQDPGQGLRLIYYSQIVNDFQKGDIAEGYSVSREKKESFPLTVTSAQKNPTAFYLCASSILAGPLYEQYFGPGTRLTVT.

This clone was seen a handful of times. The chain uses TRBV5-1 and TRBJ1-1; no clear D. In germline, CDR1 is SGHRS, CDR2 YFSETQ. The CDR3 totals 16 residues. The ends were cut back, 0 bases at V and 3 bases at J, with 15 bases in the middle. CDR3 bases: TGCGCCAGCAGCTTGGTAGACACCCCCTGGGACACTGAAGCTTTCTTT. It translates to CASSLVDTPWDTEAFF.

The chain has TRBV4-3 and TRBJ2-2, with 7 bases aligning to TRBD1. There are 16 residues in the CDR3. The V gene's germline CDR1 is LGHNA and CDR2 YSLEER. V shed 0 bases, J shed 6 bases, and the junction held 7 bases outside the gene matches. The CDR3 bases are TGCGCCAGCAGCCAAGATCCGGCAGGGGGTGCCGGGGAGCTGTTTTTT. It is translated as CASSQDPAGGAGELFF.

The V gene is TRBV29-1, the J gene TRBJ2-3, with D perhaps TRBD2 (5 bases). The germline CDR1 and CDR2 sequences are SQVTM and ANQGSEA. Trimming removed 5 bases at V and 9 bases at J, with 12 bases between. This CDR3 is 11 amino acids long. The CDR3 loop is CSVYGERTQYF. The CDR3 DNA reads as TGCAGCGTTTACGGGGAAAGGACGCAGTATTTT.

V is TRBV6-5 and J is TRBJ2-7; D possibly corresponds to TRBD1 (5 bases). This CDR3 has 13 amino acids. V gave up 1 base and J gave up 7 bases, with 11 bases separating them. Germline lookup yields CDR1 MNHEY and CDR2 SVGAGI. CDR3 nucleotides: TGTGCCAGCAGTTACTGGCAGGGCCAAGAGCAGTACTTC. It codes for CASSYWQGQEQYF.

The chain couples TRBV2 to TRBJ2-5; the D gene is possibly TRBD1 (5 bases). Gene TRBJ2-7 matches the end of the DNA better, so the J call may be wrong. The CDR3 covers 13 residues. Germline V CDR1 and CDR2: SNHLY, FYNNEI. The CDR3 nucleotides read TGTGCCCTCAGGGCGAACCCTTCCTACGAGCAGTACTTC. Translated: CALRANPSYEQYF.

The chain employs TRBV6-5 and TRBJ1-5; tentatively, D is TRBD1 (6 bases). V shed 2 bases and J shed 4 bases, with 9 bases lying between them. Germline CDR1 reads MNHEY; CDR2 reads SVGAGI. This CDR3 comprises 14 residues. For the CDR3, the DNA is TGTGCCAGCAGTTACCGCAGGGGTAATCAGCCCCAGCATTTT. Residues: CASSYRRGNQPQHF.

V gene TRBV5-1 combines with J gene TRBJ1-1; TRBD1 aligns across 7 bases. The CDR3 spans 13 residues. V was clipped by 0 bases and J by 4 bases; unmatched bases: 0. Germline lookup yields CDR1 SGHRS and CDR2 YFSETQ. The CDR3 is CASSLEGATEAFF. As DNA, the CDR3 is TGCGCCAGCAGCTTGGAGGGGGCCACTGAAGCTTTCTTT. The whole variable domain, filled in from reference TRBV5-1 and TRBJ1-1, reads KAGVTQTPRYLIKTRGQQVTLSCSPISGHRSVSWYQQTPGQGLQFLFEYFSETQRNKGNFPGRFSGRQFSNSRSEMNVSTLELGDSALYLCASSLEGATEAFFGQGTRLTVV.

CDR3 coding DNA: TGTGCCAGCAGTTATCCAGGGGGCGCGAATGAGCAGTTCTTC. Translation: CASSYPGGANEQFF. V usage is TRBV6-5 and J usage is TRBJ2-1; 8 nucleotides line up with TRBD1. Germline loops: CDR1 MNHEY, CDR2 SVGAGI. Unmatched junction bases numbered 5, after V lost 3 bases and J lost 7 bases. The CDR3 is 14 amino acids.

The chain recombines TRBV28 with TRBJ1-2; D gene ambiguous. Trimming removed 9 bases from V and 1 base from J, with 9 bases in between. The CDR3 contains 12 residues. Germline V gene data show CDR1 as MDHEN and CDR2 as SYDVKM. The CDR3 DNA is TGTGCCAGTCTCGAGATTAACTATGGCTACACCTTC. Its protein product is CASLEINYGYTF.

In its sample, this clone was seen a few times. V gene TRBV6-5 combines with J gene TRBJ2-7; perhaps TRBD1 as D (5 bases). Germline V gives CDR1 MNHEY, CDR2 SVGAGI. This CDR3 spans 14 amino acids. V lost 4 bases, J lost 6 bases, and 16 bases lay in between. CDR3 sequence reads: CASSSPGRSGEQYF. The CDR3, as DNA: TGTGCCAGCAGTTCCCCAGGGCGATCGGGCGAGCAGTACTTC.